Presented here are 9 T cell receptor beta chains from one specimen sequenced in a study of blood T cell repertoires in COVID-19 (dated by TCRdb to 2019 to 2021). The library was obtained by the immunoSEQ multiplex PCR assay. Drawn from immuneACCESS, this table holds only the in-frame rearrangements with V and J called that TCRdb kept. Clones are partly lost; checked studies trace under half to an unresolved V gene and leave the rest unexplained. Recorded for this sample are about 110,000 clones; nearly 80% of them occurred a single time. The ten largest account for more than 15% of the sample. The specimen was peripheral blood. Receptors originate from a woman of 80 years or more with active or convalescent COVID-19.

This rearrangement joins TRBV27 to TRBJ1-1; 8 positions agree with TRBD1. CDR1 and CDR2 (germline): MNHEY, SMNVEV (reference sequence). This CDR3 has 16 amino acids. V shed 3 bases and J 3 bases; nucleotides not matched to a gene: 9. CDR3 coding DNA: TGTGCCAGCAGTTTGAGAGGACAGGGCAACCACACTGAAGCTTTCTTT. As protein: CASSLRGQGNHTEAFF.

This clone came up once. CDR3 sequence (DNA): TGTGCCAGTGTCCAGGGCAGTTTAGAGACCCAGTACTTC. This sequence encodes CASVQGSLETQYF. V gene TRBV2 combines with J gene TRBJ2-5; weak D call: TRBD1 (5 bases). In germline, CDR1 is SNHLY, CDR2 FYNNEI. The length of the CDR3 is 13 residues. V lost 9 bases, J lost 4 bases, and 15 bases lay in between.

The rearrangement uses TRBV11-2 and TRBJ1-1; D ambiguous. The CDR3 runs 13 residues. Looked up from germline, CDR1 is SGHAT and CDR2 is FQNNGV. V lost 5 bases and J 5 bases, leaving 12 bases between the germline ends. The CDR3 sequence: CASSRGLSTEAFF. The CDR3 DNA reads TGTGCCAGCAGCCGAGGTTTATCGACTGAAGCTTTCTTT.

This clone was recorded many times. The chain joins TRBV7-8 to TRBJ1-6; D is undetermined. Per the germline V gene, CDR1 is SGHVS and CDR2 is FQNEAQ. This CDR3 region has 13 residues. Trimming took 0 bases from V and 12 from J, leaving 9 bases between them. The CDR3 DNA reads as TGTGCCAGCAGCTTAGCGGCGGTCAGACCCCTCCACTTT. Translation: CASSLAAVRPLHF. Full variable domain (remainder filled in from reference TRBV7-8 and TRBJ1-6): GAGVSQSPRYKVAKRGQDVALRCDPISGHVSLFWYQQALGQGPEFLTYFQNEAQLDKSGLPSDRFFAERPEGSVSTLKIQRTQQEDSAVYLCASSLAAVRPLHFGNGTRLTVT.

This clone was observed once. The chain couples TRBV3-1 (or the pseudogene TRBV3-2) to TRBJ1-5; D gene unclear. CDR1 is LGHDT and CDR2 is YNNKEL in the germline V gene (reference sequence). This CDR3 is 13 amino acids long. Trimming took 4 bases from V and 0 from J, leaving 4 bases between them. CDR3 region: CASSLYSNQPQHF. CDR3 DNA: TGTGCCAGCAGCCTTTATAGCAATCAGCCCCAGCATTTT.

This chain joins TRBV5-4 and TRBJ2-3; the match to TRBD1 covers 8 bases. CDR3 size: 14 residues. V was clipped by 4 bases and J by 5 bases; unmatched bases: 6. The germline CDR1 and CDR2 sequences are SGHNT and YYREEE (reference sequence). The chain's CDR3 is CASSTDRGQDTQYF. The DNA of the CDR3 is TGTGCCAGCAGCACTGACAGGGGACAAGATACGCAGTATTTT.

CDR3 residues: CASSQDGTPPEQYF. For the CDR3, the DNA is TGTGCCAGCAGCCAAGATGGGACTCCTCCCGAGCAGTACTTC. The chain joins TRBV4-2 to TRBJ2-7; tentative D call: TRBD2 (6 bases). There are 14 residues in the CDR3. CDR1 and CDR2 (germline): LGHNA, YNFKEQ. V lost 0 bases to trimming and J lost 6 bases, with 12 bases between them.

The gene calls are TRBV18 and TRBJ1-5; 8 bases align to TRBD1. The CDR3 is 15 residues long. The junction had 4 bases not matched to a gene; V was cut back by 3 bases and J by 3 bases. The germline gives CDR1 KGHSH, CDR2 LQKENI. The CDR3 protein is CASSPTGDTNQPQHF. The CDR3, as DNA: TGTGCCAGCTCACCGACAGGGGATACCAATCAGCCCCAGCATTTT.

The chain employs TRBV4-3 and TRBJ1-1, with D possibly TRBD1 on 5 matching bases. CDR1 LGHNA and CDR2 YSLEER come from the germline V gene. V lost 0 bases, J lost 0 bases, and 11 bases lay in between. The CDR3 is 16 residues long. CDR3 protein: CASSQEFGTLNTEAFF. Written as DNA, the CDR3 is TGCGCCAGCAGCCAAGAATTCGGGACTCTGAACACTGAAGCTTTCTTT.